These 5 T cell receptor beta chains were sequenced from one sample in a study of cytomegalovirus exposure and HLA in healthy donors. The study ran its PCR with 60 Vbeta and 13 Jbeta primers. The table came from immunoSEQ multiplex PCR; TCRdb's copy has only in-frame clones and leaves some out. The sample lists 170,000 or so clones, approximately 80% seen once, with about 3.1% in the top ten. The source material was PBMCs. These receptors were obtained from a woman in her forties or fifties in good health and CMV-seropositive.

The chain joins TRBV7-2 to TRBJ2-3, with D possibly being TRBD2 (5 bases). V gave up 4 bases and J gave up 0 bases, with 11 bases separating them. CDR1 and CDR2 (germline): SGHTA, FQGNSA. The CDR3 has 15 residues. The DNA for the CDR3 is TGTGCCAGCAGCTCCTCCAGGACTAGCACAGATACGCAGTATTTT. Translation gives CASSSSRTSTDTQYF. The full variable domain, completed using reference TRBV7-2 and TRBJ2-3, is GAGVSQSPSNKVTEKGKDVELRCDPISGHTALYWYRQSLGQGLEFLIYFQGNSAPDKSGLPSDRFSAERTGGSVSTLTIQRTQQEDSAVYLCASSSSRTSTDTQYFGPGTRLTVL.

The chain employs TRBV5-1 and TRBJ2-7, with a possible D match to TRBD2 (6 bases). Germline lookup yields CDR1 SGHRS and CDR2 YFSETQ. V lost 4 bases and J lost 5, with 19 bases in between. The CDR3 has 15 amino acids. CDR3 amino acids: CASSPGFFGSDEQYF. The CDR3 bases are TGCGCCAGCAGCCCCGGTTTTTTCGGGAGCGACGAGCAGTACTTC.

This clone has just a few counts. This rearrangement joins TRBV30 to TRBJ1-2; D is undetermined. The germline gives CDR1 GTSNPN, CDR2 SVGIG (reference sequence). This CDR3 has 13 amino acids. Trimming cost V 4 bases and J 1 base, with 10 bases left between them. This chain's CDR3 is CAWIAPNNYGYTF. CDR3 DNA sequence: TGTGCCTGGATAGCACCAAATAACTATGGCTACACCTTC.

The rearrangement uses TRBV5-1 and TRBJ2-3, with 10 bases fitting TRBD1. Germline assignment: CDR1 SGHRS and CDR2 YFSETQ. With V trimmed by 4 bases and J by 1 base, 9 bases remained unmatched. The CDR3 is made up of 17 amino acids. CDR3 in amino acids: CASSRTGGEGGTDTQYF. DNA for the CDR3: TGCGCCAGCAGCAGGACAGGGGGTGAGGGAGGCACAGATACGCAGTATTTT.

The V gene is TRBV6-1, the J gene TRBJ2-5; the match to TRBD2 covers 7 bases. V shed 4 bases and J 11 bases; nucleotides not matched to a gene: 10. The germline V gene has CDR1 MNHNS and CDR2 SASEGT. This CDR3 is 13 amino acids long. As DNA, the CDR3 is TGTGCCAGCAGTGCCTCGCGGGACTACCAACAGTACTTC. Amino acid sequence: CASSASRDYQQYF.